These 22 T cell receptor beta chains share one sample of origin, sequenced in a study of CD8+CD57+ T cells in acquired aplastic anemia. The template used for profiling TCR beta VDJ and CDR3 was genomic DNA. TCRdb re-derived calls from the reads in MiXCR, one entry per CDR3 protein. The sample has about 130,000 distinct CDR3 sequences, around 48% seen once. Sequencing was performed on sorted CD4+, CD8+, or CD8+CD57+ T cells (not recorded which) from PBMCs. Receptor source: a human donor in good health, serving as a control.

The gene calls are TRBV7-8 and TRBJ2-5, with a tentative D call TRBD1 (6 bases). The CDR3 extends over 16 amino acids. Trimming took 5 bases from V and 4 from J, leaving 20 bases between them. CDR1 SGHVS and CDR2 FQNEAQ come from the germline V gene. CDR3 in amino acids: CASSLMGATRIETQYF. The CDR3 DNA reads as TGTGCCAGCAGCCTGATGGGGGCGACGAGGATAGAGACCCAGTACTTC.

The chain employs TRBV25-1 and TRBJ1-2, with 9 bases identical to TRBD1. The trim removed 2 bases at V and 4 bases at J, leaving 5 bases unmatched. This CDR3 is 15 amino acids long. Per the germline V gene, CDR1 is MGHDK and CDR2 is SYGVNS. CDR3 coding DNA: TGTGCCAGCAGTGAAGGGACAGGGTCGAGCTATGGCTACACCTTC. This translates into CASSEGTGSSYGYTF.

In this sample, this clonotype turned up many times. The rearrangement uses TRBV7-9 and TRBJ1-1, with D tentatively TRBD1 (6 bases). Looked up from germline, CDR1 is SEHNR and CDR2 is FQNEAQ (reference sequence). CDR3 size: 15 residues. Trimming cost V 4 bases and J 11 bases, with 23 bases left between them. As DNA, the CDR3 is TGTGCCAGCAGCTCGTACGGCAGGGGTCTAAAAGGGGCTTTCTTT. It is translated as CASSSYGRGLKGAFF.

V and J are TRBV6-2 or TRBV6-3 and TRBJ1-2; possible D gene TRBD1, 5 bases. V was pared by 2 bases and J by 8 bases, with 12 bases between. The germline V gene encodes CDR1 MNHEY and CDR2 SVGEGT. The CDR3 runs 13 residues. CDR3 nucleotide sequence: TGTGCCAGCAGTTACGTGGGGGGGAGCGGCTACACCTTC. Protein: CASSYVGGSGYTF.

The chain couples TRBV19 to TRBJ2-1; TRBD1 agrees at 9 bases. With 8 bases clipped from V and 7 bases from J, the junction kept 6 bases outside the gene matches. The germline V gene encodes CDR1 LNHDA and CDR2 SQIVND (reference sequence). The CDR3 extends over 13 amino acids. The CDR3 region is CASRDRVRNEQFF. CDR3 sequence (DNA): TGTGCCAGTCGGGACAGGGTACGAAATGAGCAGTTCTTC.

On this clonotype: Since no conserved phenylalanine or tryptophan closes the CDR3, a read error is the likely cause. V usage is TRBV3-1 and J usage is TRBJ1-1; D not certain. The germline CDR1 and CDR2 sequences are LGHDT and YNNKEL (reference sequence). Trimming took off 4 bases at V and 1 base at J, with 7 bases between the two ends. This CDR3 has 13 residues. CDR3 bases: TGTGCCAGCAGCCCACGACGGAACACTGAAGCTTTCCTT. This sequence encodes CASSPRRNTEAFL.

Ten or more counts support this clonotype. The V and J genes are TRBV10-1 and TRBJ2-5, with no clear D. CDR1 is WNHNN and CDR2 is SYGVQD in the germline V gene (reference sequence). V shed 3 bases and J shed 4 bases, with 6 bases lying between them. The CDR3 runs to 12 residues. The CDR3 reads CASSDSTETQYF. The CDR3 DNA is TGCGCCAGCAGTGACAGCACAGAGACCCAGTACTTC.

Concerning this clonotype: A single base separates this from a much larger clone, so it may be a read error. Because it lacks the conserved phenylalanine or tryptophan at the end, this CDR3 is likely a read error. The rearrangement joins TRBV6-5 to TRBJ1-3, with 7 positions matching TRBD1. This CDR3 contains 15 residues. V trimming: 4 bases; J trimming: 6 bases; junction bases outside the gene matches: 9. Germline V gene lookup returns CDR1 MNHEY and CDR2 SVGAGI. This CDR3 reads CASSSTGQDINTIYS. CDR3 coding DNA: TGTGCCAGCAGTTCGACAGGGCAGGACATAAACACCATATATTCT.

The V call is TRBV25-1, the J call TRBJ2-1; 8 bases map to TRBD2. Germline V gene lookup returns CDR1 MGHDK and CDR2 SYGVNS. With 6 bases clipped from V and 9 bases from J, the junction kept 10 bases outside the gene matches. The CDR3 covers 14 residues. In DNA, the CDR3 is TGTGCCAGCAGGAGGGGACTAGAGGGTGGTGAGCAGTTCTTC. It is translated as CASRRGLEGGEQFF. Full variable domain (outside the CDR3, taken from reference TRBV25-1 and TRBJ2-1): EADIYQTPRYLVIGTGKKITLECSQTMGHDKMYWYQQDPGMELHLIHYSYGVNSTEKGDLSSESTVSRIRTEHFPLTLESARPSHTSQYLCASRRGLEGGEQFFGPGTRLTVL.

There are many counts of this clonotype. J is TRBJ1-5 and V is TRBV20-1; D uncertain. The germline V and J ends were trimmed by 7 bases and 1 base, with 8 bases remaining between them. Germline V lookup: CDR1 DFQATT, CDR2 SNEGSKA (reference sequence). The CDR3 runs 12 residues. The CDR3 here is CSVQQSNQPQHF. Here the CDR3 DNA reads TGCAGTGTACAACAGAGCAATCAGCCCCAGCATTTT.

Many counts were recorded for this clonotype. The genes are TRBV20-1 and TRBJ2-1; the D is unclear. Germline CDR1 is DFQATT and CDR2 is SNEGSKA (reference sequence). Trimming stripped 3 bases from V and 0 bases from J, with 6 bases between. The CDR3 spans 13 residues. CDR3 sequence reads: CSARRYSYNEQFF. The CDR3 nucleotides are TGCAGTGCTAGGCGGTACTCCTACAATGAGCAGTTCTTC.

This clonotype occurred many times. The V and J genes are TRBV11-2 and TRBJ2-7, with TRBD2 matching over 7 bases. The germline V gene has CDR1 SGHAT and CDR2 FQNNGV. The J segment lost 2 bases and the V segment lost 2 bases, leaving 9 bases of the junction unmatched. The CDR3 has 16 residues. Here the CDR3 DNA reads TGTGCCAGCAGCTTAAAAGGCGGGGGTCGACCCTACGAGCAGTACTTC. Translating it yields CASSLKGGGRPYEQYF.

This clonotype has a count of ten or more. The chain recombines TRBV7-7 with TRBJ2-7; D is possibly TRBD1 or TRBD2 (6 bases each). The germline gives CDR1 SSHAT, CDR2 FNYEAQ (reference sequence). The CDR3 totals 13 residues. V was pared by 4 bases and J by 6 bases, with 13 bases between. The DNA for the CDR3 is TGTGCCAGCAGCTCCGTCGGGGGCTCCGAGCAGTACTTC. Its translation: CASSSVGGSEQYF.

The rearrangement links TRBV20-1 to TRBJ2-1; TRBD1 matches 9 bases. CDR1 is DFQATT, CDR2 SNEGSKA, per germline (reference sequence). Germline trimming cut 1 base from V and 16 bases from J; bases unmatched to any gene: 11. CDR3 length: 13 amino acids. CDR3 nucleotide sequence: TGCAGTGCTAGAGGGGATCCGGGACAGGGTTACTTCTTC. This sequence encodes CSARGDPGQGYFF.

This clonotype was recorded many times. V usage is TRBV6-1 and J usage is TRBJ2-7; D is unclear. This CDR3 has 14 residues. The V gene lost 1 base and the J gene lost 0 bases, with 7 bases spanning the gap. Germline V gene lookup returns CDR1 MNHNS and CDR2 SASEGT. CDR3 DNA sequence: TGTGCCAGCAGTGAAGTGGGCAGCTCCTACGAGCAGTACTTC. It yields the protein CASSEVGSSYEQYF.

In DNA form, the CDR3 reads TGTGCCAGCGGGGGGGGGGATGGCTACGAGCAGTACTTC. The encoded protein is CASGGGDGYEQYF. This chain links TRBV2 with TRBJ2-7; the match to TRBD2 covers 7 bases. CDR1 SNHLY and CDR2 FYNNEI come from the germline V gene. V gave up 8 bases and J gave up 3 bases; unmatched junction bases: 7. CDR3 length: 13 residues.

This clonotype counts as medium-sized. The V gene is TRBV29-1, the J gene TRBJ1-5; tentatively, D is TRBD1 (5 bases). The CDR3 is 13 residues long. Germline V gene data show CDR1 as SQVTM and CDR2 as ANQGSEA. The V gene lost 4 bases and the J gene lost 4 bases, with 11 bases spanning the gap. The CDR3, as DNA: TGCAGCGTTGGGCAGGGTGGTAATCAGCCCCAGCATTTT. Translating it yields CSVGQGGNQPQHF.

This clonotype came up many times. The rearrangement links TRBV3-1 to TRBJ1-5; D is unresolved. From germline, CDR1 is LGHDT and CDR2 YNNKEL (reference sequence). This CDR3 is built from 13 residues. V was pared by 0 bases and J by 7 bases, with 7 bases between. CDR3 nucleotides: TGTGCCAGCAGCCAAGATCCTCAGCAGCCCCAGCATTTT. Translating it yields CASSQDPQQPQHF.

V gene TRBV12-5 combines with J gene TRBJ1-6, with TRBD1 identical over 9 bases. Germline-derived CDR1 and CDR2 are LGHNT and FRNRAP. Germline trimming cut 7 bases from V and 7 bases from J; bases unmatched to any gene: 8. This CDR3 comprises 15 residues. The CDR3 DNA follows: TGTGCTAGTGCCAACTCCGGGACAGGGAATTCACCCCTCCACTTT. Protein sequence: CASANSGTGNSPLHF.

With respect to this clonotype: Given the absence of the conserved phenylalanine or tryptophan at the CDR3 end, a read error is likely. The chain employs TRBV18 and TRBJ2-1, with 8 bases matching TRBD2. Germline CDR1 and CDR2: KGHSH and LQKENI. The CDR3 consists of 12 residues. V gave up 2 bases and J gave up 10 bases; unmatched junction bases: 1. The CDR3 region has the DNA TGTGCCAGCTCACCATCTAGCGGGGAGCAGTTCTCC. This translates into CASSPSSGEQFS.

A few counts support this clonotype. The rearrangement links TRBV6-1 to TRBJ1-1; 9 nucleotides agree with TRBD1. Germline V CDR1 and CDR2: MNHNS, SASEGT. This CDR3 is built from 15 residues. V shed 2 bases and J 11 bases; nucleotides not matched to a gene: 12. The CDR3 here is CASSERGQGPLGAFF. The CDR3 DNA reads TGTGCCAGCAGTGAAAGAGGACAGGGGCCGCTCGGGGCTTTCTTT.

The J gene is TRBJ1-2, the V gene TRBV18; D might be TRBD1 (5 bases). Germline V CDR1 and CDR2: KGHSH, LQKENI. V lost 7 bases, J lost 8 bases, and 14 bases lay in between. The CDR3 loop spans 12 amino acids. CDR3 protein: CASYSGRDGYTF. CDR3 DNA: TGTGCCAGCTACTCAGGCAGGGACGGCTACACCTTC.